This TCR beta chain was documented in a study of blood T cell repertoires in COVID-19. For the study at large: Some COVID-19 samples were acute and others convalescent; all came from the United States, Italy and Spain.

The sample holds a few counts of this clone. Original processing notes: From reference gene primer amplification, estimates of nucleated cell counts were derived. Assay used: immunoSEQ multiplex PCR; TCRdb lists only in-frame clones, some missing. V, J and clone size derive from that table, while D and trimming were established from the DNA sequence. The sample has some 190,000 clones, about 81% seen once. The clonotype comes from a woman aged 55-69 years with COVID-19, enrolled during active disease. Sequencing was carried out using peripheral blood.

Here the CDR3 DNA reads TGTGCCAGCTGTTCCGGGACAGCCATTGAAGCTTTCTTT. Its protein product is CASCSGTAIEAFF. The rearrangement links TRBV19 to TRBJ1-1, with 7 bases that match TRBD1. The J segment lost 7 bases and the V segment lost 9 bases, leaving 11 bases of the junction unmatched. The CDR3 runs 13 residues. CDR1 LNHDA and CDR2 SQIVND come from the germline V gene (reference sequence).